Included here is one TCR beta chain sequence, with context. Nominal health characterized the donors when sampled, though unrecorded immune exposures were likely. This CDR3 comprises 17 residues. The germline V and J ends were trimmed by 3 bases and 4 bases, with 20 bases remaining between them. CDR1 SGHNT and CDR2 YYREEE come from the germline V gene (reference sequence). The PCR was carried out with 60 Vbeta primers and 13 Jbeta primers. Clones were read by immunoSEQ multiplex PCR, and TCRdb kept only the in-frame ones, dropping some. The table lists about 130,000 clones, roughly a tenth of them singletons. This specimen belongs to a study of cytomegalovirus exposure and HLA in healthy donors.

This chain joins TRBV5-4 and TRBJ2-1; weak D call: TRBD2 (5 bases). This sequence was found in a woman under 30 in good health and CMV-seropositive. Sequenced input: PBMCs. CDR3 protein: CASSSRAAEGRYNEQFF. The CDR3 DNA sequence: TGTGCCAGCAGCTCACGGGCAGCGGAAGGGCGTTACAATGAGCAGTTCTTC.